The entry below gives a single T cell receptor beta chain sequence along with its context. The V end was cut by 1 base, the J end by 4 bases, with 13 bases between. This CDR3 comprises 15 residues. Germline V gene sequence: CDR1 MGHDK, CDR2 SYGVNS. The data were obtained in a study of control samples from healthy donors and cancer patients. The method was immunoSEQ multiplex PCR; TCRdb's version includes in-frame clones alone and lacks a portion of them. Of around 150,000 clones in the sample, 90% to 95% are singletons; the top ten hold 8.5%. The chain couples TRBV25-1 to TRBJ1-2; D unclear. The receptor was derived from a woman between 40 and 55 years old in good health. The sequencing sample was made of blood. CDR3 DNA sequence: TGTGCCAGCAGTGAATGGGGATCGCGGGGCTATGGCTACACCTTC. Protein product: CASSEWGSRGYGYTF.